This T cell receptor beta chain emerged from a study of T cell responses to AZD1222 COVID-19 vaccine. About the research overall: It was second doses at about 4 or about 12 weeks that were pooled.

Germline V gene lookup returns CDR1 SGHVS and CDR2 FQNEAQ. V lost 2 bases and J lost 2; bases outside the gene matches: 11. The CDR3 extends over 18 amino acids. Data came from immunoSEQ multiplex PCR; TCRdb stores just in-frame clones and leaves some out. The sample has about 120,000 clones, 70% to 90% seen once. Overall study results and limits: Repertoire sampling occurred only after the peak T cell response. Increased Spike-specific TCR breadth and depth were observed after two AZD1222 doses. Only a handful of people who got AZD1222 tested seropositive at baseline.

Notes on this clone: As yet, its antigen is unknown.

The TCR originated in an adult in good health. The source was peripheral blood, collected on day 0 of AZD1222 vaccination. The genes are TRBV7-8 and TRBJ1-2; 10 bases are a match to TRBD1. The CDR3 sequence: CASSLRLRDRGPNYGYTF. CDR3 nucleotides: TGTGCCAGCAGCTTAAGGCTCCGGGACAGGGGACCCAACTATGGCTACACCTTC.